One sample yielded the 20 T cell receptor beta chains listed below, sequenced in a study of blood T cells in healthy people across ages. Using a J-beta primer mix together with a sample-barcoded 5' primer, a second PCR was run for roughly 6 to 12 cycles. Each CDR3 protein gets one entry after TCRdb re-called the 5' RACE reads with MiXCR. Counted here are around 2 million distinct CDR3 sequences, 35% to 50% occurring once; the ten biggest clones make up under 25%. Sequenced material: blood. Every receptor here comes from a human donor in good health.

This rearrangement joins TRBV7-2 to TRBJ2-4, with D possibly being TRBD2 (6 bases). Judging by the DNA end, TRBJ2-7 fits better; the J call may be wrong. This CDR3 is built from 14 residues. The germline V gene has CDR1 SGHTA and CDR2 FQGNSA. The CDR3 region has the DNA TGTGCCAGCAGCTTACTTGGCGGGAACTACGAGCAGTACTTC. This encodes CASSLLGGNYEQYF.

This clonotype has a count of ten or more. The chain's CDR3 is CASSLDTNEQFF. The DNA for the CDR3 is TGTGCCAGCAGCTTGGACACCAATGAGCAGTTCTTC. The rearrangement joins TRBV7-2 to TRBJ2-1, with D perhaps matching TRBD1 (5 bases). The germline V and J ends were trimmed by 3 bases and 6 bases, with 6 bases remaining between them. Germline-derived CDR1 and CDR2 are SGHTA and FQGNSA. The CDR3 loop spans 12 amino acids.

The V gene is TRBV15, the J gene TRBJ1-2, with D unresolved. Germline V gene lookup returns CDR1 LNHNV and CDR2 YYDKDF (reference sequence). With 1 base removed from V and 1 base from J, the gap between germline ends came to 4 bases. The CDR3 has 13 residues. In DNA form, the CDR3 reads TGTGCCACCAGCAGAGGCCTTAACTATGGCTACACCTTC. This sequence encodes CATSRGLNYGYTF.

The V and J genes are TRBV4-1 and TRBJ2-3; no clear D. Germline assignment: CDR1 MGHRA and CDR2 YSYEKL. This CDR3 has 11 amino acids. The V end lost 11 bases, the J end lost 4 bases, and 10 bases lay between the germline ends. CDR3 nucleotide sequence: TGCGCCTCGGGCAAGGCAGATACGCAGTATTTT. Its translation is CASGKADTQYF.

V and J are TRBV12-5 and TRBJ1-1; the D is unclear. Trimming left V 5 bases short and J 1 base short, with 8 bases between. CDR3 length: 13 residues. Germline V gene lookup returns CDR1 LGHNT and CDR2 FRNRAP. The CDR3 DNA follows: TGTGCTAGTGGTCTAGAGTGGAACACTGAAGCTTTCTTT. It specifies CASGLEWNTEAFF.

This clonotype was seen a single time. The V and J genes are TRBV12-3 or TRBV12-4 and TRBJ1-2, with D possibly TRBD1 on 6 matching bases. Trimming cost V 8 bases and J 0 bases, with 25 bases left between them. This CDR3 spans 18 amino acids. The chain's CDR3 is CASHLRFGGAGTNYGYTF. The CDR3 DNA reads as TGTGCCAGCCATCTTAGGTTCGGGGGGGCAGGAACTAACTATGGCTACACCTTC.

This chain connects TRBV5-1 to TRBJ2-7, with D unclear. The CDR3 totals 14 residues. The V end was cut by 0 bases, the J end by 7 bases, with 14 bases between. Germline CDR1 SGHRS, CDR2 YFSETQ. CDR3 protein: CASSLDLVLTEQYF. The CDR3 bases are TGCGCCAGCAGCTTGGATTTGGTACTGACTGAGCAGTACTTC.

V is TRBV6-5 and J is TRBJ2-1, with TRBD2 as a possible D gene (5 bases). The germline V and J ends were trimmed by 0 bases and 8 bases, with 14 bases remaining between them. The CDR3 runs 15 residues. Germline V CDR1 and CDR2: MNHEY, SVGAGI. CDR3 DNA: TGTGCCAGCAGTTACTCAGGTATCGGTAGCGATGAGCAGTTCTTC. Encoded protein: CASSYSGIGSDEQFF.

This clonotype was observed a few times. This CDR3 is CASRLRQGRQETQYF. The DNA of the CDR3 is TGTGCCAGCAGACTTCGACAGGGTCGACAAGAGACCCAGTACTTC. The chain recombines TRBV7-2 with TRBJ2-5; 7 bases line up with TRBD1. The CDR3 extends over 15 amino acids. V shed 6 bases, J shed 2 bases, and the junction held 9 bases outside the gene matches. Germline V gene sequence: CDR1 SGHTA, CDR2 FQGNSA.

The chain employs TRBV7-3 and TRBJ2-3; 10 nucleotides align to TRBD2. Germline V CDR1 and CDR2: SGHTA, FQGTGA. CDR3 size: 17 residues. Unmatched junction bases numbered 5, after V lost 1 base and J lost 1 base. CDR3 in DNA: TGTGCCAGCAGCTTAAAGGGACTAGCGTACGGCACAGATACGCAGTATTTT. Amino acids: CASSLKGLAYGTDTQYF.

In this sample, this clonotype turned up a few times. V usage is TRBV5-1 and J usage is TRBJ2-4; possibly TRBD1 for D (7 bases). The J call could be wrong; TRBJ2-7 is a better fit for the DNA end. The CDR3 sequence is 14 residues long. The germline V gene has CDR1 SGHRS and CDR2 YFSETQ. The CDR3: CASTEGAGSYEQYF. In DNA, the CDR3 is TGCGCCAGCACCGAGGGGGCGGGAAGTTACGAGCAGTACTTC.

The V gene is TRBV3-1, the J gene TRBJ2-1; 7 bases map to TRBD2. Germline CDR1 reads LGHDT; CDR2 reads YNNKEL (reference sequence). The CDR3 extends over 16 amino acids. The trim removed 7 bases at V and 7 bases at J, leaving 16 bases unmatched. The CDR3 nucleotides are TGTGCCAGCAACCTACAACCTAGCGGCCTTCGAAATGAGCAGTTCTTC. Its protein is CASNLQPSGLRNEQFF.

The genes are TRBV6-2 or TRBV6-3 and TRBJ1-2; 8 nucleotides match TRBD1. The CDR3 runs 14 residues. Germline CDR1 and CDR2: MNHEY and SVGEGT. V shed 6 bases and J 4 bases; nucleotides not matched to a gene: 7. CDR3 amino acids: CASSQGQGRYGYTF. Here the CDR3 DNA reads TGTGCCAGCAGCCAAGGACAGGGCCGCTATGGCTACACCTTC.

This clonotype was found a few times. This chain connects TRBV7-2 to TRBJ2-7; TRBD1 might be the D (5 bases). V shed 1 base and J shed 2 bases, with 9 bases lying between them. In germline, CDR1 is SGHTA, CDR2 FQGNSA. The CDR3 is made up of 14 amino acids. This CDR3 reads CASSLVRAAYEQYF. In nucleotides, the CDR3 is TGTGCCAGCAGCTTAGTCAGGGCAGCCTACGAGCAGTACTTC.

The rearrangement joins TRBV29-1 to TRBJ2-7, with a possible D match to TRBD2 (5 bases). Germline CDR1 reads SQVTM; CDR2 reads ANQGSEA. The CDR3 consists of 13 residues. V lost 0 bases and J lost 5, with 11 bases in between. CDR3 DNA: TGCAGCGTTGAAGACCCCCGGGGAAACGAGCAGTACTTC. Translating it yields CSVEDPRGNEQYF.

There are a few counts of this clonotype. The CDR3 sequence is CASSSTGNTGFSYNEQFF. The DNA of the CDR3 is TGTGCCAGCAGCTCCACCGGAAATACAGGGTTCTCCTACAATGAGCAGTTCTTC. The chain recombines TRBV7-9 with TRBJ2-1; D might be TRBD1 (6 bases). This CDR3 has 18 amino acids. Per the germline V gene, CDR1 is SEHNR and CDR2 is FQNEAQ (reference sequence). The V and J ends lost 4 bases and 0 bases respectively, with 19 bases between them.

The chain is built from TRBV20-1 and TRBJ1-2; D is possibly TRBD1 (5 bases). The germline gives CDR1 DFQATT, CDR2 SNEGSKA (reference sequence). The CDR3 contains 13 residues. Trimming removed 3 bases from V and 4 bases from J, with 12 bases in between. The DNA of the CDR3 is TGCAGTGCTAGCCCCCAGGGAACCTATGGCTACACCTTC. As protein: CSASPQGTYGYTF.

There are a few counts of this clonotype. The chain combines TRBV10-3 with TRBJ2-4; maybe TRBD2 (5 bases). The V gene lost 4 bases and the J gene lost 13 bases, with 17 bases spanning the gap. The CDR3 runs to 13 residues. Germline CDR1 is ENHRY and CDR2 is SYGVKD. Written as DNA, the CDR3 is TGTGCCATCAGTGCGGCACCGCTGGAGGAGCAGTACTTC. Translation: CAISAAPLEEQYF.

In the case of this clonotype: This may arise from a read error, as a much more abundant clone is one base away. The CDR3 bases are TGCAGCACCCGGGACCTCAGACGAGAAGAGACCCAGTACTTC. This translates into CSTRDLRREETQYF. This sequence joins TRBV29-1 and TRBJ2-4, with D tentatively TRBD1 or TRBD2 (5 bases each). The DNA end favors TRBJ2-5, so the J call may be wrong. Germline V gives CDR1 SQVTM, CDR2 ANQGSEA. The CDR3 is made up of 14 amino acids.

The chain carries TRBV6-2 or TRBV6-3 and TRBJ2-3; the D gene could be TRBD1 or TRBD2 (6 bases each). Germline V gene data show CDR1 as MNHEY and CDR2 as SVGEGT. This CDR3 has 14 residues. V was trimmed by 5 bases and J by 7 bases, leaving 16 bases between them. The CDR3 coding sequence is TGTGCCAGCAGTCTGGAGGGGGGTGAAAATACGCAGTATTTT. Residues: CASSLEGGENTQYF.